This T cell receptor (beta chain) was sequenced for a study of CD8 T cells in ankylosing spondylitis. Study results and caveats: Disease-linked clones reportedly showed significant enrichment in matched ankylosing spondylitis synovial fluid.

Libraries for TCR beta were made by quantitative 5'-RACE with molecular barcodes. TCRdb fed the 5' RACE reads into MiXCR, producing one record per CDR3 protein. The sample gives 150,000 or so distinct CDR3 sequences, around 10% of which show up once; 29% is in the top ten. The sample holds many counts of this clonotype. The antigen remains undetermined. Germline V CDR1 and CDR2: LNHNV, YYDKDF (reference sequence). V was pared by 1 base and J by 9 bases, with 10 bases between. The CDR3 loop spans 13 amino acids. The V call is TRBV15, the J call TRBJ1-5, with D hard to call. This clonotype originated in a male donor with ankylosing spondylitis or in good health (not recorded which). Material: blood, either unsorted or a sorted T cell fraction (not recorded which). The chain's CDR3 is CATSRGQAGPQHF. The CDR3 region has the DNA TGTGCCACCAGCAGAGGCCAAGCGGGGCCCCAGCATTTT. Full variable domain (remainder filled in from reference TRBV15 and TRBJ1-5): DAMVIQNPRYQVTQFGKPVTLSCSQTLNHNVMYWYQQKSSQAPKLLFHYYDKDFNNEADTPDNFQSRRPNTSFCFLDIRSPGLGDTAMYLCATSRGQAGPQHFGDGTRLSIL.